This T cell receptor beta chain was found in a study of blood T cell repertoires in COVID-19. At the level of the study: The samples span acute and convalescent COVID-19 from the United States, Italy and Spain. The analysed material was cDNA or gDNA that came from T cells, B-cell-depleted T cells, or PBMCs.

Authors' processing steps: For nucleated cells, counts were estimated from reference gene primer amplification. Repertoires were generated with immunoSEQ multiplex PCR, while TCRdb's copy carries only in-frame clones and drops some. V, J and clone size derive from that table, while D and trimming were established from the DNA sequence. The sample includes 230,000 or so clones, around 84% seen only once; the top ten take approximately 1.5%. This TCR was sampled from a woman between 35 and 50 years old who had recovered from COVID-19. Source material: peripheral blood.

This CDR3 reads CASSLDRGPTEAFF. The CDR3 coding sequence is TGCGCCAGCAGCTTGGATAGGGGGCCCACTGAAGCTTTCTTT. The rearrangement links TRBV5-1 to TRBJ1-1; 7 nucleotides align to TRBD1. The V segment lost 0 bases and the J segment 4 bases; nucleotides outside the gene matches: 3. The CDR3 is 14 amino acids. Germline assignment: CDR1 SGHRS and CDR2 YFSETQ.